This TCR beta chain is drawn from a study of PD-L1 blockade in urothelial cancer. The wider study: As for prior chemotherapy regimens, patients had received 0 to 3. Findings and caveats of the study: Blood TCR clonality below the median before treatment was a predictor of better survival.

With respect to this clone: Its antigen remains unidentified.

Clones were sequenced by immunoSEQ multiplex PCR, and TCRdb holds only the in-frame ones, with some missing. The data hold tens of thousands of clones, with approximately 80% observed a single time. There were between 1 and 8 samples from each patient, taken pretreatment and on-treatment. Trimming left V 8 bases short and J 1 base short, with 17 bases between. This CDR3 has 15 residues. Germline loops: CDR1 MNHEY, CDR2 SVGAGI. The rearrangement uses TRBV6-5 and TRBJ1-2; tentatively, D is TRBD1 (5 bases). This clonotype originated in a man in his 70s with urothelial cancer. The input for sequencing was PBMCs, taken around atezolizumab (anti-PD-L1) treatment. CDR3 region: CASYSLREGNYGYTF. The CDR3, as DNA: TGTGCCAGCTACTCTCTCAGGGAGGGTAACTATGGCTACACCTTC.